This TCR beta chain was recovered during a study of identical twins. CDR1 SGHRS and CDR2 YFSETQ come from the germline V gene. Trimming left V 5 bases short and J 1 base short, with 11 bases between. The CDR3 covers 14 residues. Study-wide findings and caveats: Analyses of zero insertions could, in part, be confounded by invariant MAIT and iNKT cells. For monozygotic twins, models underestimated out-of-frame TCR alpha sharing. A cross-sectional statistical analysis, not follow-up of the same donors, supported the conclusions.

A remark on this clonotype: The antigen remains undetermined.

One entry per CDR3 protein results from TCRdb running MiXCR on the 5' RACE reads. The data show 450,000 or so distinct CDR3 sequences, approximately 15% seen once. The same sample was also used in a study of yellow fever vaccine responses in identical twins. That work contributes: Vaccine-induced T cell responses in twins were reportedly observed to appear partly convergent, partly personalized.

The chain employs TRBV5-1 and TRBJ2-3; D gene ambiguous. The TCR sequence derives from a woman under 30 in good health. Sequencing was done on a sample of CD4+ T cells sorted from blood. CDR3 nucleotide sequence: TGCGCCAGCAGGATTGCGCAGGGCACAGATACGCAGTATTTT. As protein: CASRIAQGTDTQYF.